The rows below give T cell receptor beta chains drawn from one sample of a study of blood T cells in healthy people across ages. TCRdb itself ran the 5' RACE reads through MiXCR, one entry per CDR3 protein. The sample holds around 1.5 million distinct CDR3 sequences, 40% to 50% seen once. The sequenced sample was blood. These receptors came from a woman younger than 35 in good health. Both conserved end residues are part of each CDR3. The D gene is left open where the match is weak. For some rows the clone size is stated as once, few or many, or as a class when expanded; others skip it.

J gene: TRBJ1-4
V gene: TRBV29-1
clone size: NA
D gene: TRBD1
CDR3 length: 14
CDR3 protein: CSVETPGQYEKLFF
CDR3 DNA: TGCAGCGTTGAGACTCCGGGACAGTATGAAAAACTGTTTTTT

J gene: TRBJ2-4
V gene: TRBV7-2
clone size: NA
D gene: TRBD1
CDR3 length: 14
CDR3 protein: CASSLEQGAKEQYF
CDR3 DNA: TGTGCCAGCAGCTTAGAACAGGGGGCTAAAGAGCAGTACTTC

J gene: TRBJ2-1
V gene: TRBV27
clone size: NA
D gene: TRBD2
CDR3 length: 16
CDR3 protein: CASSVYRLAGENEQFF
CDR3 DNA: TGTGCCAGCAGTGTTTACAGACTAGCGGGAGAGAATGAGCAGTTCTTC

J gene: TRBJ2-7
V gene: TRBV28
clone size: few
D gene: TRBD1
CDR3 length: 16
CDR3 protein: CASTLTGTGPLDEQYF
CDR3 DNA: TGTGCCAGCACTCTCACCGGGACAGGGCCCTTGGACGAGCAGTACTTC

J gene: TRBJ1-1
V gene: TRBV6-5
clone size: few
D gene: NA
CDR3 length: 14
CDR3 protein: CATQRETANTEAFF
CDR3 DNA: TGTGCCACTCAAAGGGAGACCGCGAACACTGAAGCTTTCTTT

J gene: TRBJ2-7
V gene: TRBV20-1
clone size: NA
D gene: NA
CDR3 length: 17
CDR3 protein: CSARDTRQLGFYNEQYF
CDR3 DNA: TGCAGTGCTAGAGATACGCGGCAGCTTGGGTTCTACAATGAGCAGTACTTC

J gene: TRBJ2-3
V gene: TRBV6-2/TRBV6-3
clone size: NA
D gene: NA
CDR3 length: 12
CDR3 protein: CASSYRGDYPYF
CDR3 DNA: TGTGCCAGCAGTTACCGCGGGGATTATCCGTATTTT

J gene: TRBJ2-7
V gene: TRBV7-2
clone size: NA
D gene: TRBD2
CDR3 length: 16
CDR3 protein: CASSLARLAGPYEQYF
CDR3 DNA: TGTGCCAGCAGCTTAGCGAGGCTAGCGGGACCCTACGAGCAGTACTTC

J gene: TRBJ2-3
V gene: TRBV3-1
clone size: few
D gene: NA
CDR3 length: 16
CDR3 protein: CASSRRQGLGQDTQYF
CDR3 DNA: TGTGCCAGCAGCCGACGACAGGGACTAGGGCAAGATACGCAGTATTTT

J gene: TRBJ2-1
V gene: TRBV10-3
clone size: few
D gene: TRBD2
CDR3 length: 15
CDR3 protein: CAISTSGSGPDEQFF
CDR3 DNA: TGTGCCATCAGCACTAGCGGGAGCGGTCCCGATGAGCAGTTCTTC

J gene: TRBJ1-2
V gene: TRBV7-9
clone size: NA
D gene: NA
CDR3 length: 14
CDR3 protein: CASSFQGSSYGYTF
CDR3 DNA: TGTGCCAGCAGCTTCCAGGGGAGTTCGTATGGCTACACCTTC

J gene: TRBJ2-7
V gene: TRBV12-3/TRBV12-4
clone size: NA
D gene: TRBD1
CDR3 length: 16
CDR3 protein: CASARRDRVSTYEQYF
CDR3 DNA: TGTGCCAGCGCCCGCCGCGACAGGGTGTCGACGTACGAGCAGTACTTC

J gene: TRBJ2-1
V gene: TRBV9
clone size: once
D gene: TRBD2
CDR3 length: 17
CDR3 protein: CASSAPGLAGANNEQFF
CDR3 DNA: TGTGCCAGCAGCGCTCCGGGACTAGCGGGGGCGAACAATGAGCAGTTCTTC

J gene: TRBJ2-1
V gene: TRBV20-1
clone size: few
D gene: NA
CDR3 length: 13
CDR3 protein: CSARTVLPGEQFF
CDR3 DNA: TGCAGTGCTAGGACGGTTTTGCCCGGTGAGCAGTTCTTC

J gene: TRBJ2-2
V gene: TRBV6-5
clone size: few
D gene: NA
CDR3 length: 16
CDR3 protein: CASRSRGPASTGELFF
CDR3 DNA: TGTGCCAGCAGATCGCGGGGGCCCGCCAGCACCGGGGAGCTGTTTTTT

J gene: TRBJ1-4
V gene: TRBV6-2/TRBV6-3
clone size: few
D gene: NA
CDR3 length: 19
CDR3 protein: CASSYRRDEAKTTNEKLFF
CDR3 DNA: TGTGCCAGCAGTTACAGGAGGGATGAGGCCAAAACAACTAATGAAAAACTGTTTTTT

J gene: TRBJ2-7
V gene: TRBV6-6
clone size: few
D gene: NA
CDR3 length: 14
CDR3 protein: CASSNGPEYYEQYF
CDR3 DNA: TGTGCCAGCAGCAATGGACCTGAATACTACGAGCAGTACTTC

J gene: TRBJ1-2
V gene: TRBV6-6
clone size: few
D gene: NA
CDR3 length: 12
CDR3 protein: CASYNGVQGYTF
CDR3 DNA: TGTGCCAGCTATAACGGGGTTCAAGGCTACACCTTC

J gene: TRBJ1-2
V gene: TRBV28
clone size: few
D gene: TRBD1
CDR3 length: 13
CDR3 protein: CASRRTGASGYTF
CDR3 DNA: TGTGCCAGCAGAAGAACAGGGGCCAGTGGCTACACCTTC

J gene: TRBJ2-7
V gene: TRBV9
clone size: NA
D gene: NA
CDR3 length: 14
CDR3 protein: CASSIGKGDYEQYF
CDR3 DNA: TGTGCCAGCAGCATAGGAAAGGGGGACTACGAGCAGTACTTC

J gene: TRBJ2-2
V gene: TRBV27
clone size: NA
D gene: TRBD2
CDR3 length: 19
CDR3 protein: CASSSLGASGGTNTGELFF
CDR3 DNA: TGTGCCAGCAGTTCCCTTGGGGCTAGCGGGGGAACGAACACCGGGGAGCTGTTTTTT

J gene: TRBJ2-7
V gene: TRBV7-2
clone size: NA
D gene: TRBD2
CDR3 length: 18
CDR3 protein: CASSLGTSGIRGLNEQYF
CDR3 DNA: TGTGCCAGCAGCTTAGGGACTAGCGGAATACGTGGGCTCAACGAGCAGTACTTC

J gene: TRBJ2-1
V gene: TRBV20-1
clone size: NA
D gene: TRBD2
CDR3 length: 16
CDR3 protein: CSARPRTSGRVREQFF
CDR3 DNA: TGCAGTGCTAGACCCCGGACTAGCGGGAGGGTGCGGGAGCAGTTCTTC

J gene: TRBJ2-5
V gene: TRBV19
clone size: NA
D gene: TRBD1
CDR3 length: 15
CDR3 protein: CASSGQGSIGETQYF
CDR3 DNA: TGTGCCAGTAGTGGACAGGGTTCCATCGGCGAGACCCAGTACTTC

J gene: TRBJ2-1
V gene: TRBV6-5
clone size: NA
D gene: TRBD2
CDR3 length: 17
CDR3 protein: CASSSGLAGGVWDEQFF
CDR3 DNA: TGTGCCAGCAGTTCTGGACTAGCGGGAGGTGTCTGGGATGAGCAGTTCTTC

J gene: TRBJ2-3
V gene: TRBV7-2
clone size: many
D gene: NA
CDR3 length: 11
CDR3 protein: CASSLIDTQYF
CDR3 DNA: TGTGCCAGCAGTTTAATAGATACGCAGTATTTT

J gene: TRBJ2-7
V gene: TRBV6-5
clone size: NA
D gene: TRBD2
CDR3 length: 16
CDR3 protein: CASSPVSGGGSYEQYF
CDR3 DNA: TGTGCCAGCAGTCCCGTCTCGGGAGGAGGTTCCTACGAGCAGTACTTC

J gene: TRBJ1-2
V gene: TRBV27
clone size: few
D gene: NA
CDR3 length: 15
CDR3 protein: CASRQSREGVYGYTF
CDR3 DNA: TGTGCCAGCAGGCAATCGCGTGAAGGGGTGTATGGCTACACCTTC

J gene: TRBJ2-7
V gene: TRBV5-4
clone size: NA
D gene: NA
CDR3 length: 14
CDR3 protein: CASSPTSLSYEQYF
CDR3 DNA: TGTGCCAGCAGCCCGACTAGTTTATCCTACGAGCAGTACTTC

J gene: TRBJ1-1
V gene: TRBV6-6
clone size: few
D gene: NA
CDR3 length: 13
CDR3 protein: CASTVIPGGEAFF
CDR3 DNA: TGTGCCAGCACCGTTATCCCCGGGGGCGAAGCTTTCTTT

J gene: TRBJ2-5
V gene: TRBV7-9
clone size: NA
D gene: NA
CDR3 length: 12
CDR3 protein: CASRRVIETQYF
CDR3 DNA: TGTGCCAGCAGGAGGGTTATAGAGACCCAGTACTTC

J gene: TRBJ2-7
V gene: TRBV5-1
clone size: NA
D gene: TRBD2
CDR3 length: 16
CDR3 protein: CASRSRLAGGVSEQYF
CDR3 DNA: TGCGCCAGCAGGTCCCGACTAGCGGGGGGGGTTAGTGAGCAGTACTTC

J gene: TRBJ1-1
V gene: TRBV20-1
clone size: NA
D gene: NA
CDR3 length: 11
CDR3 protein: CSANPIGGAFF
CDR3 DNA: TGCAGTGCTAATCCTATTGGAGGAGCTTTCTTT

J gene: TRBJ2-5
V gene: TRBV27
clone size: few
D gene: NA
CDR3 length: 13
CDR3 protein: CASSLSKEETQYF
CDR3 DNA: TGTGCCAGCAGTTTATCGAAGGAGGAGACCCAGTACTTC

J gene: TRBJ2-2
V gene: TRBV12-3/TRBV12-4
clone size: NA
D gene: NA
CDR3 length: 15
CDR3 protein: CASSSVLRNTGELFF
CDR3 DNA: TGTGCCAGCAGTTCCGTTCTCCGGAACACCGGGGAGCTGTTTTTT

J gene: TRBJ1-3
V gene: TRBV7-6
clone size: NA
D gene: NA
CDR3 length: 16
CDR3 protein: CASSLAGTGSGNTIYF
CDR3 DNA: TGTGCCAGCAGCTTAGCGGGGACGGGGTCTGGAAACACCATATATTTT

J gene: TRBJ2-3
V gene: TRBV20-1
clone size: NA
D gene: NA
CDR3 length: 10
CDR3 protein: CSAGADTQYF
CDR3 DNA: TGCAGTGCTGGGGCAGATACGCAGTATTTT

J gene: TRBJ2-3
V gene: TRBV29-1
clone size: NA
D gene: TRBD2
CDR3 length: 14
CDR3 protein: CSGGRGLGTDTQYF
CDR3 DNA: TGCAGCGGTGGGAGGGGACTAGGCACAGATACGCAGTATTTT

J gene: TRBJ1-6
V gene: TRBV10-3
clone size: NA
D gene: NA
CDR3 length: 15
CDR3 protein: CAISESGREDSPLHF
CDR3 DNA: TGTGCCATCAGTGAGTCGGGACGGGAGGATTCACCCCTCCACTTT

J gene: TRBJ2-1
V gene: TRBV5-6
clone size: NA
D gene: TRBD1
CDR3 length: 14
CDR3 protein: CASSWDRGTDEQFF
CDR3 DNA: TGTGCCAGCAGCTGGGACAGGGGGACAGATGAGCAGTTCTTC

J gene: TRBJ2-4
V gene: TRBV20-1
clone size: NA
D gene: NA
CDR3 length: 13
CDR3 protein: CSARVQHPDIQYF
CDR3 DNA: TGCAGTGCTAGAGTCCAACATCCGGACATTCAGTACTTC

J gene: TRBJ1-2
V gene: TRBV7-9
clone size: NA
D gene: TRBD1
CDR3 length: 15
CDR3 protein: CASSLAVTGKEGYTF
CDR3 DNA: TGTGCCAGCAGCTTAGCAGTGACAGGGAAAGAAGGCTACACCTTC

J gene: TRBJ1-5
V gene: TRBV4-1
clone size: NA
D gene: NA
CDR3 length: 14
CDR3 protein: CASSQEGLGQPQHF
CDR3 DNA: TGCGCCAGCAGCCAAGAGGGGCTCGGTCAGCCCCAGCATTTT

J gene: TRBJ2-7
V gene: TRBV6-1
clone size: few
D gene: NA
CDR3 length: 13
CDR3 protein: CASRPTASYEQYF
CDR3 DNA: TGTGCCAGCAGGCCGACAGCCTCCTACGAGCAGTACTTC

J gene: TRBJ2-7
V gene: TRBV20-1
clone size: NA
D gene: TRBD1
CDR3 length: 14
CDR3 protein: CSARGTGVTYGQYF
CDR3 DNA: TGCAGTGCTAGGGGGACAGGGGTCACCTACGGGCAGTACTTC

J gene: TRBJ1-1
V gene: TRBV11-2
clone size: NA
D gene: NA
CDR3 length: 13
CDR3 protein: CASGQGVNTEAFF
CDR3 DNA: TGTGCCAGCGGTCAGGGAGTGAACACTGAAGCTTTCTTT

J gene: TRBJ2-7
V gene: TRBV6-6
clone size: NA
D gene: NA
CDR3 length: 16
CDR3 protein: CASSYPAVGPSYEQYF
CDR3 DNA: TGTGCCAGCAGTTACCCGGCGGTAGGGCCTTCCTACGAGCAGTACTTC

J gene: TRBJ2-2
V gene: TRBV5-1
clone size: few
D gene: NA
CDR3 length: 15
CDR3 protein: CASSLTQGNTGELFF
CDR3 DNA: TGCGCCAGCAGCTTGACCCAGGGGAACACCGGGGAGCTGTTTTTT

J gene: TRBJ1-1
V gene: TRBV15
clone size: NA
D gene: NA
CDR3 length: 15
CDR3 protein: CATSRDLGRAIEAFF
CDR3 DNA: TGTGCCACCAGCAGAGATTTAGGCAGGGCGATTGAAGCTTTCTTT

J gene: TRBJ2-1
V gene: TRBV24-1
clone size: few
D gene: NA
CDR3 length: 14
CDR3 protein: CATSDSGIHNEQFF
CDR3 DNA: TGTGCCACCAGTGATTCCGGGATTCACAATGAGCAGTTCTTC

J gene: TRBJ1-1
V gene: TRBV4-1
clone size: NA
D gene: TRBD1
CDR3 length: 19
CDR3 protein: CASSQAPLRDRINFSEAFF
CDR3 DNA: TGCGCCAGCAGCCAAGCCCCTTTGAGGGACAGAATAAATTTTAGTGAAGCTTTCTTT

J gene: TRBJ2-3
V gene: TRBV28
clone size: few
D gene: NA
CDR3 length: 16
CDR3 protein: CASRRLGTPDDDTQYF
CDR3 DNA: TGTGCCAGCAGGCGCCTCGGGACTCCGGATGACGATACGCAGTATTTT

J gene: TRBJ2-1
V gene: TRBV4-1
clone size: NA
D gene: NA
CDR3 length: 14
CDR3 protein: CASSQDASLGEQFF
CDR3 DNA: TGCGCCAGCAGCCAAGATGCTTCACTGGGTGAGCAGTTCTTC

J gene: TRBJ2-7
V gene: TRBV9
clone size: many
D gene: TRBD2
CDR3 length: 14
CDR3 protein: CASSGTSGSYEQYF
CDR3 DNA: TGTGCCAGCAGTGGGACTAGCGGGTCCTACGAGCAGTACTTC